The entry below gives a single TCR beta chain sequence along with its context. Germline V gene sequence: CDR1 SGHTA, CDR2 FQGNSA. This CDR3 contains 15 residues. V was pared by 4 bases and J by 3 bases, with 16 bases between. The source of the sample is a study of blood T cell repertoires in COVID-19. About the research overall: Acute and convalescent COVID-19 specimens originated in the United States, Italy and Spain. From T cells, B-cell-depleted T cells, or PBMCs came the material, which was cDNA or gDNA.

Methods used by the authors: Reference gene primer amplification gave estimated nucleated cell counts. TCRdb's table, derived via immunoSEQ multiplex PCR, lists solely in-frame clones and lacks some. That table is the source of V, J and clone size, and D and trimming were worked out from the DNA. The data contain tens of thousands of clones, 84% of them singletons. The sequencing sample was made of peripheral blood. The TCR originated in a man aged 50-60 years with acute or convalescent COVID-19. The rearrangement joins TRBV7-2 to TRBJ2-7; perhaps TRBD2 as D (7 bases). The CDR3 region is CASSSPLGGDYEQYF. The DNA for the CDR3 is TGTGCCAGCAGCTCCCCCCTAGGGGGGGACTACGAGCAGTACTTC.